This paragraph reports one T cell receptor (beta chain). This clonotype was seen repeatedly, ten times or more. What antigen it recognizes has not been identified. No much larger clone exists at a distance of one base, and base qualities are not known. The CDR3 goes from the cysteine to the phenylalanine over 14 residues. Only the CDR3 DNA is retained, 42 bases long and in frame from the first base. From the germline V gene, CDR1 is MDHEN and CDR2 is SYDVKM. The junction shows trimming of 7 bases on V and 0 bases on J, plus 13 bases between the germline ends. The sample originates from a study of Graves' ophthalmopathy and Graves' hyperthyroidism (dated by TCRdb to 2016 to 2018). Describing the broader study: Peripheral blood samples were taken at the time of initial diagnosis, before any treatment was given. T-cell repertoires of thyroid tissue and blood were compared in over 5 hyperthyroidism patients. In total, around 130 blood samples were TCR-sequenced: around 42 ophthalmopathy, some 75 hyperthyroidism and 17 hyperthyroidism-to-ophthalmopathy patients. Following sampling, methimazole starting at 30 mg daily was administered to hyperthyroidism patients, and high-dose intravenous methylprednisolone was administered to ophthalmopathy patients. For independent validation, a separate cohort was made up of 18 hyperthyroidism patients plus 17 patients who later progressed from hyperthyroidism to ophthalmopathy. The 100 discovery patients were randomly split 7:3 into training and test sets. The study used TCR beta repertoire signatures to distinguish Graves' ophthalmopathy from Graves' hyperthyroidism and to predict progression to ophthalmopathy. A discovery set of 100 patients (around 44 ophthalmopathy, 60 or so stable hyperthyroidism) was enrolled to explore V-J signatures distinguishing ophthalmopathy from hyperthyroidism.

For repertoire sequencing, the TCR beta CDR3 regions were amplified from RNA transcripts. HTBI primers and the Qiagen OneStep RT-PCR kit were used in a first-round RT-PCR, which was followed by a second-round multiplex PCR, size selection and purification. The libraries underwent paired-end sequencing with 100 bp reads on an Illumina HiSeq2000. The paper's processing steps were these. SOAPnuke was used to process the reads, throwing out any read that had adapters, had uncalled bases, had a mean Phred below 15, or lacked an exact constant-primer or identifier match. COPE v1.2.5 was used to merge the high-quality paired reads. Unique nucleotide sequences were defined as clonotypes and aligned to IMGT TRB V, D and J references using MiTCR v1.1. Analysis was restricted to V-J combinations with a frequency above 0.0001, which covered roughly 99% of repertoires. For each V-J combination, a TCR clonal expansion and chaos score was defined as the ratio of F50 clonal expansion to chaos observed in the TCRdist matrix. Welch's t-statistics and random forest were used to reduce the features to about a dozen V-J combinations, which were then used as input to a naive Bayes classifier. Thyroid-blood repertoire similarity was quantified with the Morisita-Horn index. TCRdb handled the public reads itself, with Q25 trimming in fastp and clone calling in MiXCR, and kept productive beta chains. CDR3 protein sequences are deduplicated, and each keeps its most common genes and DNA. The V and J calls were determined by TCRdb, not by the authors. A total of almost 400,000 distinct CDR3 sequences appear in this sample, approximately 20% of them only once. Roughly 1.5% of the sample comes from the top ten.

Patients with ophthalmopathy had moderately to severely active disease, with a Clinical Activity Score of 3 or more, a NOSPECS grade of 4 or more, and a disease duration of less than 3 months. Patients with other autoimmune diseases, uncontrolled infections, pregnancy or lactation were excluded. Diagnosis was based on clinical symptoms, serum thyroxine, TRAb, thyroid ultrasound and orbital computed tomography. PBMCs were isolated from about 9.2 ml of fresh peripheral blood by Ficoll-Paque density gradient centrifugation. Total RNA was extracted using Trizol reagent, and RNA quality was checked on an Agilent 2100 Bioanalyzer. Here is what the overall study found, with its caveats: In validation, the model predicted ophthalmopathy progression with 70.59% sensitivity and around 72% specificity; some 13 predicted patients were CT-confirmed with GO in a median of around 6 months. Ophthalmopathy was separated from stable hyperthyroidism by the 13-signature model with roughly 87% sensitivity and 81% to 84% specificity in cross-validation and with 80%/75% in the test set. Among expanded thyroid clonotypes with frequency above 0.001, most also showed up in blood, which suggests that blood repertoires may reflect the thyroid immune response. Sample size was not statistically predetermined, and group allocation was not concealed from the investigators.

Recombination joined TRBV28 with TRBJ2-7; possibly the D gene is TRBD2, per 5 matching bases. Sequencing was done on a sample of peripheral blood. The TCR comes from a woman under 30 with Graves' ophthalmopathy. Donor details come from another sample of the same person, matched by shared clones. At the DNA level, the sequence is TGTGCCAGCATTGGAGGCAGGAGCTCCTACGAGCAGTACTTC. This sequence encodes CASIGGRSSYEQYF.